The 11 T cell receptor beta chains below all came from one sample that was sequenced in a study of CD8+CD57+ T cells in acquired aplastic anemia. Previously, flow cytometry had revealed CD8+CD57+ cell expansion in the patients chosen for sequencing. Genomic DNA acted as the template from which TCR beta VDJ combination and CDR3 sequence profiling were carried out. TCRdb fed the reads into MiXCR, producing one record per CDR3 protein. In the table there are fewer than 200,000 distinct CDR3 sequences, 65% to 75% of which are singletons. The source material was sorted CD4+, CD8+, or CD8+CD57+ T cells (not recorded which) from PBMCs. All receptors come from a human donor with aplastic anemia.

The rearrangement joins TRBV24-1 to TRBJ2-1, with D possibly matching TRBD2 (5 bases). The CDR3 loop spans 15 amino acids. The ends were cut back, 4 bases at V and 2 bases at J, with 11 bases in the middle. Looked up from germline, CDR1 is KGHDR and CDR2 is SFDVKD. The CDR3 DNA sequence: TGTGCCACCAGTGAAGAGGGAGCCACCTACAATGAGCAGTTCTTC. This sequence encodes CATSEEGATYNEQFF.

The chain is built from TRBV20-1 and TRBJ2-5, with D perhaps matching TRBD1 or TRBD2 (5 bases each). V was clipped by 4 bases and J by 4 bases, with 13 bases between them. The CDR3 has 13 residues. Germline-derived CDR1 and CDR2 are DFQATT and SNEGSKA (reference sequence). The CDR3 DNA reads as TGCAGTGCTAATAGACAAGGGACAGAGACCCAGTACTTC. It is translated as CSANRQGTETQYF.

V and J are TRBV9 and TRBJ2-3; D remains unclear. CDR1 SGDLS and CDR2 YYNGEE come from the germline V gene. V was cut by 3 bases and J by 6 bases, with 20 bases left in between. CDR3 length: 16 residues. CDR3 amino acids: CASSGDGRYVRDTQYF. The CDR3 DNA sequence: TGTGCCAGCAGCGGAGACGGCAGGTATGTCCGGGATACGCAGTATTTT.

The chain is built from TRBV7-6 and TRBJ2-2, with 8 bases matching TRBD1. With 4 bases clipped from V and 4 bases from J, the junction kept 11 bases outside the gene matches. Germline CDR1 and CDR2: SGHVS and FNYEAQ. CDR3 length: 17 amino acids. The CDR3 nucleotides read TGTGCCAGCAGCTCTGACAGGGGAGCCGCGAGCACCGGGGAGCTGTTTTTT. Protein sequence: CASSSDRGAASTGELFF. Full variable domain (remainder filled in from reference TRBV7-6 and TRBJ2-2): GAGVSQSPRYKVTKRGQDVALRCDPISGHVSLYWYRQALGQGPEFLTYFNYEAQQDKSGLPNDRFSAERPEGSISTLTIQRTEQRDSAMYRCASSSDRGAASTGELFFGEGSRLTVL.

In this sample, this clonotype is medium-sized. The chain combines TRBV9 with TRBJ2-1; D is unresolved. The CDR3 sequence is 12 residues long. V lost 0 bases and J lost 9, with 7 bases in between. The germline CDR1 and CDR2 sequences are SGDLS and YYNGEE. CDR3 nucleotides: TGTGCCAGCAGCGTAGTGGGTAGTGAGCAGTTCTTC. Protein: CASSVVGSEQFF.

This chain links TRBV6-1 with TRBJ1-1, with D unclear. Trimming removed 1 base from V and 5 bases from J, with 17 bases in between. The CDR3 is made up of 16 amino acids. Per the germline V gene, CDR1 is MNHNS and CDR2 is SASEGT. The CDR3 coding sequence is TGTGCCAGCAGTGAAGGGACGCGAACACCGGGTACTGAAGCTTTCTTT. Protein product: CASSEGTRTPGTEAFF.

The V call is TRBV19, the J call TRBJ1-2, with D possibly TRBD1 on 5 matching bases. The CDR3 sequence is 16 residues long. V dropped 3 bases and J dropped 4 bases, with 18 bases sitting between them. CDR1 is LNHDA and CDR2 is SQIVND in the germline V gene (reference sequence). CDR3 coding DNA: TGTGCCAGTAGTATCAGGGAGGCGGATGCCACCTATGGCTACACCTTC. It translates to CASSIREADATYGYTF.

The chain carries TRBV29-1 and TRBJ2-3; the D is unclear. Germline V gene sequence: CDR1 SQVTM, CDR2 ANQGSEA. V was shortened by 6 bases and J by 0 bases, with 7 bases between the two germline ends. This CDR3 is built from 12 residues. CDR3 nucleotide sequence: TGCAGCGTGAGATCTAGCACAGATACGCAGTATTTT. It translates to CSVRSSTDTQYF.

In this sample, this clonotype turned up a few times. This sequence joins TRBV15 and TRBJ1-1, with unresolved D. V lost 4 bases, J lost 7 bases, and 19 bases lay in between. Per the germline V gene, CDR1 is LNHNV and CDR2 is YYDKDF (reference sequence). The CDR3 sequence is 15 residues long. Here the CDR3 reads CATSIEEGSRDEAFF. The DNA for the CDR3 is TGTGCCACCAGCATTGAAGAAGGGTCGAGGGATGAAGCTTTCTTT.

This chain connects TRBV27 to TRBJ2-3, with 8 bases matching TRBD1. Germline CDR1 reads MNHEY; CDR2 reads SMNVEV (reference sequence). This CDR3 has 17 residues. J was trimmed by 5 bases and V by 5 bases; bases with no gene match: 15. CDR3 nucleotides: TGTGCCAGCAGTGGGGGAACAGGGGGTGGGTTCGGAGATACGCAGTATTTT. Translating gives CASSGGTGGGFGDTQYF.

This chain's CDR3 is CAISEKSYEQYF. CDR3 sequence (DNA): TGTGCCATCAGTGAGAAGTCCTACGAGCAGTACTTC. The V call is TRBV10-3, the J call TRBJ2-7; D remains ambiguous. The CDR3 is 12 amino acids. Germline loops: CDR1 ENHRY, CDR2 SYGVKD. V lost 2 bases and J 1 base, leaving 3 bases between the germline ends.